The 13 T cell receptor beta chains reported below all come from one sample, sequenced in a study of OX40 agonist ivuxolimab in advanced cancers. Libraries were prepared by immunoSEQ multiplex PCR; TCRdb keeps only in-frame clonotypes and omits some of them. The sample has 30,000 to 45,000 clones; almost 85% are singletons. The starting material was CD4+ or CD8+ T cells sorted from blood, obtained in a trial of the OX40 agonist ivuxolimab. The receptors were gathered from an adult with an advanced solid tumor such as melanoma, head and neck, liver or kidney cancer.

CDR3 nucleotide sequence: TGCGCCAGCAGTGTTGGGACGGCGGATCAGCCCCAGCATTTT. Its translation: CASSVGTADQPQHF. V and J are TRBV10-2 and TRBJ1-5, with D possibly matching TRBD1 (5 bases). V shed 4 bases and J shed 5 bases, with 12 bases lying between them. Germline CDR1 and CDR2: WSHSY and SAAADI. This CDR3 comprises 14 residues.

V is TRBV19 and J is TRBJ2-6; D remains ambiguous. The CDR3 has 13 residues. The V and J ends lost 6 bases and 2 bases respectively, with 5 bases between them. The germline CDR1 and CDR2 sequences are LNHDA and SQIVND (reference sequence). The CDR3 is CASRSAGANVLTF. DNA for the CDR3: TGTGCCAGTAGGTCGGCTGGGGCCAACGTCCTGACTTTC. The full variable domain, with the rest looked up from reference TRBV19 and TRBJ2-6, is DGGITQSPKYLFRKEGQNVTLSCEQNLNHDAMYWYRQDPGQGLRLIYYSQIVNDFQKGDIAEGYSVSREKKESFPLTVTSAQKNPTAFYLCASRSAGANVLTFGAGSRLTVL.

The V gene is TRBV9, the J gene TRBJ2-7; D not certain. Trimming removed 4 bases from V and 0 bases from J, with 14 bases in between. The CDR3 is made up of 15 amino acids. CDR1 and CDR2 from the germline V gene are SGDLS and YYNGEE. The CDR3 DNA follows: TGTGCCAGCAGCCCCGGTGCGACCAGCTCCTACGAGCAGTACTTC. It yields the protein CASSPGATSSYEQYF.

The genes are TRBV2 and TRBJ2-7, with a weak D call TRBD2 (5 bases). V was pared by 6 bases and J by 6 bases, with 21 bases between. There are 15 residues in the CDR3. CDR1 is SNHLY and CDR2 is FYNNEI in the germline V gene. DNA for the CDR3: TGTGCCAGCAGCAGCCCCCCACGGGGTTCTGGCGAGCAGTACTTC. It codes for CASSSPPRGSGEQYF.

The chain combines TRBV7-9 with TRBJ1-4, with D maybe TRBD1 (6 bases). The CDR3 spans 18 residues. The V gene's germline CDR1 is SEHNR and CDR2 FQNEAQ (reference sequence). Trimming took off 3 bases at V and 5 bases at J, with 22 bases between the two ends. CDR3 in amino acids: CASSFEPRRTGKNEKLFF. CDR3 DNA: TGTGCCAGCAGCTTCGAACCGAGGCGTACAGGGAAAAATGAAAAACTGTTTTTT.

The chain uses TRBV5-1 and TRBJ2-3; D uncertain. CDR1 is SGHRS, CDR2 YFSETQ, per germline. The CDR3 consists of 12 residues. The V and J ends lost 1 base and 4 bases respectively, with 4 bases between them. Here the CDR3 reads CASSLFSDTQYF. The DNA of the CDR3 is TGCGCCAGCAGCTTGTTTTCAGATACGCAGTATTTT.

The rearrangement links TRBV28 to TRBJ2-1, with no clear D. CDR3 length: 11 amino acids. Germline V gives CDR1 MDHEN, CDR2 SYDVKM. V was trimmed by 6 bases and J by 9 bases, leaving 9 bases between them. The CDR3 nucleotides read TGTGCCAGCAGCCCGAAATTTGAGCAGTTCTTC. Protein product: CASSPKFEQFF.

The gene calls are TRBV7-3 and TRBJ2-3; 11 bases agree with TRBD1. CDR3 length: 15 residues. V lost 4 bases, J lost 1 base, and 1 base stayed unmatched. CDR1 and CDR2 (germline): SGHTA, FQGTGA. The CDR3 protein is CASSSGQGGTDTQYF. CDR3 DNA sequence: TGTGCCAGCAGCTCGGGACAGGGGGGCACAGATACGCAGTATTTT. Full variable domain (missing parts from reference TRBV7-3 and TRBJ2-3): GAGVSQTPSNKVTEKGKYVELRCDPISGHTALYWYRQSLGQGPEFLIYFQGTGAADDSGLPNDRFFAVRPEGSVSTLKIQRTERGDSAVYLCASSSGQGGTDTQYFGPGTRLTVL.

This clone was seen a handful of times. Additional DNA sequences in this sample encode the identical CDR3. The chain is built from TRBV11-2 and TRBJ2-7; possible D gene TRBD1, 6 bases. This CDR3 contains 14 residues. With 5 bases removed from V and 7 bases from J, the gap between germline ends came to 18 bases. Germline V lookup: CDR1 SGHAT, CDR2 FQNNGV. The CDR3 loop reads CASSAVTGIGEQYF. The CDR3, as DNA: TGTGCCAGCAGCGCAGTTACAGGGATCGGGGAGCAGTACTTC.

This clone was seen a single time. The chain is built from TRBV19 and TRBJ2-4; D is uncertain. The V gene's germline CDR1 is LNHDA and CDR2 SQIVND (reference sequence). This CDR3 has 13 residues. V was trimmed by 5 bases and J by 9 bases, leaving 14 bases between them. The chain's CDR3 is CASSGGSHAIQYF. CDR3 coding DNA: TGTGCCAGTAGTGGCGGCAGCCATGCCATTCAGTACTTC.

The V call is TRBV5-4, the J call TRBJ2-7; D gene ambiguous. This CDR3 contains 13 residues. Trimming removed 4 bases from V and 4 bases from J, with 12 bases in between. Germline-derived CDR1 and CDR2 are SGHNT and YYREEE (reference sequence). CDR3 loop: CASSRKMGYEQYF. CDR3 nucleotide sequence: TGTGCCAGCAGCCGGAAGATGGGATACGAGCAGTACTTC.

The rearrangement links TRBV2 to TRBJ2-7; either TRBD1 or TRBD2 may supply D (5 bases each). Trimming cost V 6 bases and J 1 base, with 13 bases left between them. The CDR3 runs to 14 residues. Germline V lookup: CDR1 SNHLY, CDR2 FYNNEI. Here the CDR3 reads CASRSGTFSYEQYF. The DNA for the CDR3 is TGTGCCAGCAGGTCCGGGACGTTTTCCTACGAGCAGTACTTC.

CDR3 in DNA: TGTGCCAGCAGCCGGGGGGATATGCTTAACTATGGCTACACCTTC. The encoded protein is CASSRGDMLNYGYTF. The rearrangement uses TRBV6-1 and TRBJ1-2; D is possibly TRBD1 (5 bases). Trimming left V 6 bases short and J 1 base short, with 15 bases between. CDR3 length: 15 amino acids. Germline V CDR1 and CDR2: MNHNS, SASEGT.